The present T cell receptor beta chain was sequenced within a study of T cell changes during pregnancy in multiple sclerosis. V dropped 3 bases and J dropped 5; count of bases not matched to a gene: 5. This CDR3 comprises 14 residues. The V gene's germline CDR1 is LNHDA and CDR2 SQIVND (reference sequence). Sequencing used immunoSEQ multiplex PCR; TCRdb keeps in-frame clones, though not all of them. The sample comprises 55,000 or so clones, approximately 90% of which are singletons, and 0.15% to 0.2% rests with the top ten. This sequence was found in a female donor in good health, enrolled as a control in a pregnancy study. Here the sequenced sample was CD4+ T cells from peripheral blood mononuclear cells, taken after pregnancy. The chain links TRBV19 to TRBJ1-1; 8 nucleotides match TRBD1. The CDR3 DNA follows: TGTGCCAGTAGTATTCAGGGGGCGGTTACTGAAGCTTTCTTT. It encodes CASSIQGAVTEAFF.